Listed here are 9 T cell receptor beta chains from one sample, sequenced in a study of tumor-infiltrating lymphocytes in oesophageal squamous cell carcinoma. Via MiXCR, TCRdb re-called the PCR reads, giving one row per CDR3 protein. The sample shows about 20,000 distinct CDR3 sequences, over 40% of them seen only once. Source material: normal esophageal tissue next to the tumor. The receptors originated from a male donor with esophageal squamous cell carcinoma.

This clonotype appeared many times. V is TRBV6-1 and J is TRBJ2-7; 13 nucleotides agree with TRBD2. The CDR3 consists of 16 residues. Trimming removed 6 bases from V and 7 bases from J; junction bases left unmatched: 12. Germline values: CDR1 MNHNS, CDR2 SASEGT. CDR3 sequence (DNA): TGTGCCAGCAGACCCACTAGCGGGAGGGAACTTTCTGAGCAGTACTTC. Translating gives CASRPTSGRELSEQYF.

The V gene is TRBV7-6, the J gene TRBJ2-7; 7 bases match TRBD2. The J call may be faulty, since TRBJ2-1 better matches the DNA end. The CDR3 has 14 amino acids. CDR1 is SGHVS and CDR2 is FNYEAQ in the germline V gene. CDR3: CASSSRLAGNEQFF. As DNA, the CDR3 is TGTGCCAGCAGCTCGCGACTAGCCGGCAATGAGCAGTTCTTC.

A few counts support this clonotype. The J gene is TRBJ2-3, the V gene TRBV5-4; TRBD1 or TRBD2 may be the D gene (6 bases each). The CDR3 is 15 amino acids. Per the germline V gene, CDR1 is SGHNT and CDR2 is YYREEE (reference sequence). Deletions cut 2 bases from V and 6 bases from J, with 16 bases between. The CDR3 DNA reads as TGTGCCAGCAGCTTAAGTTGGGGGGCTGGGGATACGCAGTATTTT. It yields the protein CASSLSWGAGDTQYF. The full variable domain, in which reference TRBV5-4 and TRBJ2-3 provide the parts outside the CDR3, is ETGVTQSPTHLIKTRGQQVTLRCSSQSGHNTVSWYQQALGQGPQFIFQYYREEENGRGNFPPRFSGLQFPNYSSELNVNALELDDSALYLCASSLSWGAGDTQYFGPGTRLTVL.

V usage is TRBV6-1 and J usage is TRBJ2-5, with D possibly matching TRBD1 (6 bases). The CDR3 loop spans 13 amino acids. The ends were cut back, 5 bases at V and 4 bases at J, with 11 bases in the middle. Germline CDR1 is MNHNS and CDR2 is SASEGT. This CDR3 is CASSLAGVETQYF. Written as DNA, the CDR3 is TGTGCCAGCAGTTTGGCAGGGGTAGAGACCCAGTACTTC.

The DNA for the CDR3 is TGTGCCAGCAGCCGACGGACTAGCGGGGGGGCTGTTGAGCAGTTCTTC. This gives the protein CASSRRTSGGAVEQFF. V gene TRBV7-6 combines with J gene TRBJ2-5; 15 nucleotides match TRBD2. The DNA end favors TRBJ2-1, so the J call may be wrong. The CDR3 is made up of 16 amino acids. The germline V gene encodes CDR1 SGHVS and CDR2 FNYEAQ.

The J gene is TRBJ2-4, the V gene TRBV6-1; 7 bases are shared with TRBD2. Matching the DNA end better, TRBJ2-7 makes the J call doubtful. This CDR3 is built from 14 residues. The germline V gene encodes CDR1 MNHNS and CDR2 SASEGT. The CDR3 sequence: CASTAGRASYEQYF. CDR3 DNA: TGTGCCAGCACCGCTGGGAGGGCATCCTACGAGCAGTACTTC.

This clonotype has at least ten counts. The chain has TRBV4-2 and TRBJ2-7, with D perhaps matching TRBD2 (5 bases). Deletions cut 1 base from V and 2 bases from J, with 12 bases between. Germline V gene sequence: CDR1 LGHNA, CDR2 YNFKEQ. The CDR3 has 15 residues. This CDR3 is CASSQGLAKTYEQYF. CDR3 coding DNA: TGTGCCAGCAGCCAAGGCCTAGCCAAGACCTACGAGCAGTACTTC.

This clonotype was detected many times. CDR3 in DNA: TGTGCTAGTGGTTTGGGAGCGGGAGGGCCGGTAAATGAGCAGTTCTTC. As protein: CASGLGAGGPVNEQFF. The chain combines TRBV12-5 with TRBJ2-1; the match to TRBD2 covers 10 bases. CDR1 and CDR2 (germline): LGHNT, FRNRAP. V shed 1 base, J shed 7 bases, and the junction held 7 bases outside the gene matches. This CDR3 comprises 16 residues.

Within the sample, this clonotype is medium-sized. The chain is built from TRBV11-3 and TRBJ2-3; 9 bases map to TRBD1. The J segment lost 4 bases and the V segment lost 5 bases, leaving 7 bases of the junction unmatched. The CDR3 loop spans 15 amino acids. From germline, CDR1 is SGHNT and CDR2 YENEEA. The CDR3 bases are TGTGCCAGCAGCCCCCGACAGGGGGGCGCAGATACGCAGTATTTT. Encoded protein: CASSPRQGGADTQYF.